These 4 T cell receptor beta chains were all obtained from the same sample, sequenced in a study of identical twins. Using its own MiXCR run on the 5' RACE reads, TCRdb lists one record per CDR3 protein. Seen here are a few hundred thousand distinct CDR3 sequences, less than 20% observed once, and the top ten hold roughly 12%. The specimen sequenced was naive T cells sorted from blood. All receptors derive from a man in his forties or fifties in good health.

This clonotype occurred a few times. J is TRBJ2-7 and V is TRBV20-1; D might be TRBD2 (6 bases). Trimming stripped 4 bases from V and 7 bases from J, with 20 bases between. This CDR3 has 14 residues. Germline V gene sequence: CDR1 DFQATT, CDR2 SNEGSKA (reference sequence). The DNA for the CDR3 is TGCAGTGCTATGTCCGGGACTTCCTCGGAGGAGCAGTACTTC. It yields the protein CSAMSGTSSEEQYF.

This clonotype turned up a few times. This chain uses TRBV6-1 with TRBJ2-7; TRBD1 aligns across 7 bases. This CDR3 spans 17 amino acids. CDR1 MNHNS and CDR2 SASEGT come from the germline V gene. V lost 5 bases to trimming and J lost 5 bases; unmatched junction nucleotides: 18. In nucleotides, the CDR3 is TGTGCCAGCAGTCCTTCGATCCGCGGACAGGTAGTGGACGAGCAGTACTTC. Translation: CASSPSIRGQVVDEQYF.

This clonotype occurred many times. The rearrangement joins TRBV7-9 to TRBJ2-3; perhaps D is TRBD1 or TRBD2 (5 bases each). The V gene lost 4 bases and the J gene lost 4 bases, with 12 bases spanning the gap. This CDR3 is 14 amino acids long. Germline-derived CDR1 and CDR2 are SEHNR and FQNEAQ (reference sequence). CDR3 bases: TGTGCCAGCAGCTCCCCCCGAGGGGCAGATACGCAGTATTTT. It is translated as CASSSPRGADTQYF.

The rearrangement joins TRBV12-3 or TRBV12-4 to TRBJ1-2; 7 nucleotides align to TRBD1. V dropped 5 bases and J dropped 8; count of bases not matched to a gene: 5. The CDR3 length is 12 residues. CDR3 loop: CASSRQGTGYTF. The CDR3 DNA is TGTGCCAGCAGTAGACAGGGAACCGGCTACACCTTC.